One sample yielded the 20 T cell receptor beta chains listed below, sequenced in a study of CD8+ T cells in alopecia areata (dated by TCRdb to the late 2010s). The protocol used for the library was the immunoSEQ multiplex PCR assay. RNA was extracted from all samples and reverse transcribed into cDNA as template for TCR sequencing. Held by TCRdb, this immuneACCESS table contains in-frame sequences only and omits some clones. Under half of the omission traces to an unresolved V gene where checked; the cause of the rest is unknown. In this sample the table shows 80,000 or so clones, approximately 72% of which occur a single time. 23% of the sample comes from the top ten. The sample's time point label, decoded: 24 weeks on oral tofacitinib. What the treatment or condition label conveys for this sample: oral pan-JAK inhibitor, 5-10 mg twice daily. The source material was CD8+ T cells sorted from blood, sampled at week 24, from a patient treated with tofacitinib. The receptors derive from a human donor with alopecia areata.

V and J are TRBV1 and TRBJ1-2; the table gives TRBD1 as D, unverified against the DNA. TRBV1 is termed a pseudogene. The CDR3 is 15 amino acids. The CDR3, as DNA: TGCACCAGCAGCCAAGATTCCGGAGCAGGGGATGGCTACACCTTC. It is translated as CTSSQDSGAGDGYTF.

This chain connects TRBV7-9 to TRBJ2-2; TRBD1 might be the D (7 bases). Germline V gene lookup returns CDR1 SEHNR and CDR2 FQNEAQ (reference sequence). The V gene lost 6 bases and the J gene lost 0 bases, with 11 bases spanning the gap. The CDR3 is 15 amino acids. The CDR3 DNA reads TGTGCCAGCAGGCGGGACAGTTCGAACACCGGGGAGCTGTTTTTT. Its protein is CASRRDSSNTGELFF. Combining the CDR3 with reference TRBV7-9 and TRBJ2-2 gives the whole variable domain DTGVSQNPRHKITKRGQNVTFRCDPISEHNRLYWYRQTLGQGPEFLTYFQNEAQLEKSRLLSDRFSAERPKGSFSTLEIQRTEQGDSAMYLCASRRDSSNTGELFFGEGSRLTVL.

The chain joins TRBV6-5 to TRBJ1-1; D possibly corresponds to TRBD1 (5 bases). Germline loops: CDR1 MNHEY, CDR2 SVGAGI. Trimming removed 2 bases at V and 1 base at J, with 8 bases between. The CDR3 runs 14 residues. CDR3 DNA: TGTGCCAGCAGTTACCGGGGGGGGAACACTGAAGCTTTCTTT. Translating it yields CASSYRGGNTEAFF.

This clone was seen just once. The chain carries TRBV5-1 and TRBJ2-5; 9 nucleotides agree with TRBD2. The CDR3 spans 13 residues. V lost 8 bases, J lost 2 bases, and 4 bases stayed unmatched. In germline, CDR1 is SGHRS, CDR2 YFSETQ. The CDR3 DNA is TGCGCCAGAGGACTAGCGCGGCAAGAGACCCAGTACTTC. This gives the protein CARGLARQETQYF.

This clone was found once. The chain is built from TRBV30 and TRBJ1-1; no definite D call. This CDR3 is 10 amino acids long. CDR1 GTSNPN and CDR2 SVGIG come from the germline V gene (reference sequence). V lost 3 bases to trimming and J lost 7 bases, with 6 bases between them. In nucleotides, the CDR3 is TGTGCCTGGAGAGAGTTTGAAGCTTTCTTT. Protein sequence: CAWREFEAFF.

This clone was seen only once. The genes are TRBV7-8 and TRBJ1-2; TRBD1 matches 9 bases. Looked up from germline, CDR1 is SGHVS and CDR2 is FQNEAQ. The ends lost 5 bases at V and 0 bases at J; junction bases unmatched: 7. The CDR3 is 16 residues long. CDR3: CASSKGQGRANYGYTF. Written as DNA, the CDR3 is TGTGCCAGCAGCAAAGGACAGGGGCGAGCTAACTATGGCTACACCTTC.

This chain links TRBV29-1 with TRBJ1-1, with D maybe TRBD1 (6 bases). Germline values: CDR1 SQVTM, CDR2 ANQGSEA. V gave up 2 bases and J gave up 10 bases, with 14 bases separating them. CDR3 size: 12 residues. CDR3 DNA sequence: TGCAGCGTTGAACTCAGGGGACCCGGAGCTTTCTTT. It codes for CSVELRGPGAFF.

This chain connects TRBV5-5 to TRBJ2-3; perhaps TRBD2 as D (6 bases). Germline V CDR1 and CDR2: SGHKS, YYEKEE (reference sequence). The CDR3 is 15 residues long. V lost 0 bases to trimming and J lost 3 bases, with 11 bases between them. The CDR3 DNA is TGTGCCAGCAGCTTGGCGGGAGAAGGAACAGATACGCAGTATTTT. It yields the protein CASSLAGEGTDTQYF.

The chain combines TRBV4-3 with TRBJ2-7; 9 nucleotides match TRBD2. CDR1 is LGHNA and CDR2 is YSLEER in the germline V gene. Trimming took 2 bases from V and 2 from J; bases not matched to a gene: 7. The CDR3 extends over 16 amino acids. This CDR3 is CASSQSTSGYTYEQYF. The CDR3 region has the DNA TGCGCCAGCAGCCAATCTACTAGCGGGTACACCTACGAGCAGTACTTC.

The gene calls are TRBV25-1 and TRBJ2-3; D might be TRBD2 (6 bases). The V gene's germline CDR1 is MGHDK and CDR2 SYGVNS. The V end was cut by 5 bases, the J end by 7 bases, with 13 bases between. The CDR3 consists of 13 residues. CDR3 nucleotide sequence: TGTGCCAGCAGTACCCCGGAGGGATATACGCAGTATTTT. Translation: CASSTPEGYTQYF. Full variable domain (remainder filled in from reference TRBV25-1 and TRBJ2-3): EADIYQTPRYLVIGTGKKITLECSQTMGHDKMYWYQQDPGMELHLIHYSYGVNSTEKGDLSSESTVSRIRTEHFPLTLESARPSHTSQYLCASSTPEGYTQYFGPGTRLTVL.

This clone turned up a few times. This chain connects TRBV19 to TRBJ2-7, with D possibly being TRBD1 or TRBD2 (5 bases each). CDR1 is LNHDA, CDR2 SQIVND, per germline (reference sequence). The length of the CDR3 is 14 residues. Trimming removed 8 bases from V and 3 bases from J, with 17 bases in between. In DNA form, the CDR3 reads TGTGCCAGTTCGGGGCAGGATGAGGGCTACGAGCAGTACTTC. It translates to CASSGQDEGYEQYF.

CDR3 sequence: CASSEALGSDYDEQYF. The CDR3, as DNA: TGTGCCAGCAGTGAAGCGCTAGGGTCGGACTATGACGAGCAGTACTTC. The V and J genes are TRBV2 and TRBJ2-7; possibly TRBD2 for D (6 bases). From germline, CDR1 is SNHLY and CDR2 FYNNEI. The CDR3 consists of 16 residues. Trimming shortened V by 0 bases and J by 5 bases, and 17 bases separated the two germline ends. Complete variable domain (other parts from reference TRBV2 and TRBJ2-7): EPEVTQTPSHQVTQMGQEVILRCVPISNHLYFYWYRQILGQKVEFLVSFYNNEISEKSEIFDDQFSVERPDGSNFTLKIRSTKLEDSAMYFCASSEALGSDYDEQYFGPGTRLTVT.

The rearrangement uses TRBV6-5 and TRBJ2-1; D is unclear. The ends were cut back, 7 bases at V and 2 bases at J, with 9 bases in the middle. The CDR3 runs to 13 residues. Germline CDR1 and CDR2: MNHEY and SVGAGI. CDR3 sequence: CASTRSTYNEQFF. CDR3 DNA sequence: TGTGCCAGCACCCGCTCAACCTACAATGAGCAGTTCTTC.

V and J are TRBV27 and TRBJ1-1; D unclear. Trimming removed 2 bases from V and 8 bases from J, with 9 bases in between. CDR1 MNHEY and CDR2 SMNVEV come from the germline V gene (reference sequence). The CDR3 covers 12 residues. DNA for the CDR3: TGTGCCAGCAGTTTAAATGGGGAAGAAGCTTTCTTT. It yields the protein CASSLNGEEAFF.

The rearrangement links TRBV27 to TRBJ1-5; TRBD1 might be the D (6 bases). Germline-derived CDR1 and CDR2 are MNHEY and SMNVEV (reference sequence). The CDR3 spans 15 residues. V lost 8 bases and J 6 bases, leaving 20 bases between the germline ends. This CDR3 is CASQLGPSGAQPQHF. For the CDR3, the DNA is TGTGCCAGCCAGTTAGGGCCTTCGGGGGCTCAGCCCCAGCATTTT.

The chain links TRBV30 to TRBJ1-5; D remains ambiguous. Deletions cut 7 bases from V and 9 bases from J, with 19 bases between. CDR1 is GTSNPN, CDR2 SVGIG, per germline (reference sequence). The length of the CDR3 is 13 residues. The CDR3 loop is CASRYEGVGPQHF. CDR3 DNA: TGTGCCTCCCGTTACGAGGGAGTAGGGCCCCAGCATTTT.

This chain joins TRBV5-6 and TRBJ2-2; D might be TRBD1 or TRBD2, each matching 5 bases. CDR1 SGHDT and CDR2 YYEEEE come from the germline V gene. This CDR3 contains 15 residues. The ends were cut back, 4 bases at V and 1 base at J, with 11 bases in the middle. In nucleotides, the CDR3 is TGTGCCAGCAGCCTACCTGGGGGGAACACCGGGGAGCTGTTTTTT. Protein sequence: CASSLPGGNTGELFF.

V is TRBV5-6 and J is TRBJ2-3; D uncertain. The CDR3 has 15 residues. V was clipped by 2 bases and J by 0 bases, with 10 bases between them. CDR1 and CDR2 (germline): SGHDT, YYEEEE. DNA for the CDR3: TGTGCCAGCAGCTTATGGCAGACTAGCACAGATACGCAGTATTTT. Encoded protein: CASSLWQTSTDTQYF.

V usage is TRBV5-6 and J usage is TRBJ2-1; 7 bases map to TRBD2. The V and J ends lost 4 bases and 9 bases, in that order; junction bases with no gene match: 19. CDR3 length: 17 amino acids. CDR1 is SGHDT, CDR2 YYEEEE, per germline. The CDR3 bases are TGTGCCAGCAGCCTGCCGGGAATCGGCCCCGTAGCGGGTGAGCAGTTCTTC. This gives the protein CASSLPGIGPVAGEQFF.

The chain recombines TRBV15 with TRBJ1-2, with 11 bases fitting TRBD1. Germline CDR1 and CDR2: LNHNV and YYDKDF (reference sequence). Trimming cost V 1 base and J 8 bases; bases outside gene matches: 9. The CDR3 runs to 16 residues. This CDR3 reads CATSRGTGGGMDGYTF. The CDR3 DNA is TGTGCCACCAGCAGAGGGACAGGGGGCGGGATGGACGGCTACACCTTC.